This T cell receptor beta chain emerged from a study of cytomegalovirus exposure and HLA in healthy donors. Findings of the study overall: As was reported, the HLA-A and HLA-B alleles of most subjects were accurately predicted from TCR beta sequences. 164 TCR beta chains were listed as cytomegalovirus-associated.

On this clone: Antigen: not known.

V lost 3 bases to trimming and J lost 5 bases, with 6 bases between them. The V gene's germline CDR1 is WNHNN and CDR2 SYGVQD (reference sequence). The CDR3 is 12 residues long. Use of 60 Vbeta and 13 Jbeta primers characterized the PCR. The protocol was immunoSEQ multiplex PCR, while the TCRdb copy is restricted to in-frame clones and leaves out a portion. The sample has fewer than 150,000 clones; around 80% are singletons. The sequenced sample was PBMCs. The clonotype was recovered from a man aged 40-49 years in good health and CMV-seropositive. The rearrangement links TRBV10-1 to TRBJ2-3; D not resolved. CDR3 sequence (DNA): TGCGCCAGCAGTGACTATAGAGATACGCAGTATTTT. This encodes CASSDYRDTQYF.